Sequencing of this TCR beta chain was carried out in a study of blood T cell repertoires in COVID-19 (dated by TCRdb to 2020 to 2021). Notes on the research overall: Samples from collaborators originated in the United States, Italy and Spain and spanned both the acute and convalescent phases of COVID-19. The samples were drawn from two sources: the first 160 participants of the ongoing ImmuneRACE study, and about 1,300 subjects contributed by 6 global collaborators. Sample metadata almost always included a de-identified subject ID, COVID-19 status, age in years and sex. The repertoires were released in a freely available public database meant as a resource for research on the immune response to SARS-CoV-2. Deeply sampled blood TCRbeta repertoires from subjects exposed to, actively infected with, or recovered from COVID-19 were included in the dataset. Where available, HLA class I and class II types were obtained from metadata supplied by the sample provider rather than from assay-based typing. The material from the prospective study consisted of cDNA or gDNA derived from T cells, B-cell-depleted T cells, or PBMCs. The paper as a whole reports these results and caveats: The amount of clinical and demographic metadata varied by source and participant and was provided uncurated.

The junction carries 9 bases between V and J, which are trimmed by 0 bases and 15 bases respectively. The germline V gene supplies CDR1 MNHEY and CDR2 SVGAGI. The CDR3 has 11 amino acids, counting the end cysteine and phenylalanine. Only CDR3 DNA is held: 33 bases, read in frame from base 1. Turning to this clone: Its cognate antigen has yet to be identified. Within one base of it there is no much larger clone, and no base qualities were kept.

The immunoSEQ Assay, a bias-controlled multiplex PCR, was used to amplify TCRbeta CDR3 regions from genomic DNA. In the paper's pipeline: Nucleated cell counts per sample were estimated from amplification of reference gene primers within the assay. To quantify the absolute abundance of each unique TCRbeta CDR3 rearrangement, sequence reads were collapsed and filtered. For each sample, productive Simpson clonality was calculated by taking the square root of Simpson's diversity index across productive rearrangements. TCRdb took this table from immuneACCESS and kept in-frame rearrangements with V and J called. Such tables lack part of the clones; where checked against another copy, unresolved V genes explain under half of the gap, and the rest is unexplained. V, J and clone size are those of that table, while D and trimming were read from the DNA. For this sample there are 200,000 to 250,000 clones; almost 85% appear just once. Under 2% of the sample is taken by the ten largest.

Each collaborating institution followed its own protocols to collect whole blood in K2EDTA tubes. Collaborator samples were shipped for TCRbeta analysis as frozen whole blood, isolated PBMCs, or DNA extracted from either sample type. Sequences were obtained from peripheral blood. This clonotype was sampled from a woman over 75 with acute or convalescent COVID-19. Recombination joined TRBV6-5 with TRBJ2-1; the best D guess is TRBD2, with 6 bases matching. The nucleotides are TGTGCCAGCAGTTACTCCGGGAGTCGGTTCTTC. It translates to CASSYSGSRFF.